This entry lists 8 T cell receptor beta chains sequenced from one sample in a study of OX40 agonist ivuxolimab in advanced cancers. Measured with immunoSEQ multiplex PCR; TCRdb has only the in-frame clones, and not every one. The sample consists of under 75,000 clones, approximately 89% of them appearing once. The sequenced sample was CD4+ or CD8+ T cells sorted from blood, obtained in a trial of the OX40 agonist ivuxolimab. Every receptor here comes from an adult with an advanced solid tumor such as melanoma, head and neck, liver or kidney cancer.

The chain combines TRBV6-4 with TRBJ2-2; the match to TRBD2 covers 9 bases. CDR1 MRHNA and CDR2 SNTAGT come from the germline V gene. The CDR3 extends over 14 amino acids. V shed 7 bases and J 5 bases; nucleotides not matched to a gene: 5. In DNA, the CDR3 is TGTGCCAGCAAGCCAGCGGGGGGAACCGGGGAGCTGTTTTTT. Its protein is CASKPAGGTGELFF.

This CDR3 is CASSLGAQHF. The CDR3 coding sequence is TGTGCCAGCAGCCTGGGGGCCCAGCATTTT. The chain employs TRBV28 and TRBJ1-5; TRBD1 might be the D (5 bases). The CDR3 is 10 residues long. The germline CDR1 and CDR2 sequences are MDHEN and SYDVKM. Trimming removed 6 bases at V and 11 bases at J, with 8 bases between.

This clone was observed a single time. This rearrangement joins TRBV4-2 to TRBJ2-3; TRBD2 matches at 15 bases. V was clipped by 1 base and J by 0 bases; unmatched bases: 2. The CDR3 consists of 18 residues. Germline loops: CDR1 LGHNA, CDR2 YNFKEQ. DNA for the CDR3: TGTGCCAGCAGCCAAGGGACTAGCGGGAGGGGTAGCACAGATACGCAGTATTTT. Amino acid sequence: CASSQGTSGRGSTDTQYF.

This clone is termed medium-sized. V and J are TRBV15 and TRBJ2-7, with 11 bases that match TRBD1. The V gene's germline CDR1 is LNHNV and CDR2 YYDKDF (reference sequence). The CDR3 is 16 amino acids. With V trimmed by 5 bases and J by 5 bases, 11 bases remained unmatched. CDR3 sequence: CATSGTTGTGGHEQYF. CDR3 nucleotides: TGTGCCACCAGCGGGACCACCGGGACAGGGGGGCACGAGCAGTACTTC.

The chain joins TRBV5-1 to TRBJ2-7; the match to TRBD1 covers 9 bases. This CDR3 has 16 amino acids. Germline lookup yields CDR1 SGHRS and CDR2 YFSETQ. With 0 bases clipped from V and 6 bases from J, the junction kept 10 bases outside the gene matches. CDR3 sequence reads: CASSLDFGTGTGEQYF. The DNA for the CDR3 is TGCGCCAGCAGCTTGGATTTTGGGACAGGGACTGGCGAGCAGTACTTC. The full variable domain, with the rest looked up from reference TRBV5-1 and TRBJ2-7, is KAGVTQTPRYLIKTRGQQVTLSCSPISGHRSVSWYQQTPGQGLQFLFEYFSETQRNKGNFPGRFSGRQFSNSRSEMNVSTLELGDSALYLCASSLDFGTGTGEQYFGPGTRLTVT.

The CDR3 region has the DNA TGTGCCAGCAGCTTAGTCAGGGGGAACAGCTATGGCTACACCTTC. Amino acids: CASSLVRGNSYGYTF. This sequence joins TRBV11-2 and TRBJ1-2; the match to TRBD1 covers 7 bases. The CDR3 extends over 15 amino acids. The V gene's germline CDR1 is SGHAT and CDR2 FQNNGV. The junction had 6 bases not matched to a gene; V was cut back by 1 base and J by 4 bases.

This sequence joins TRBV2 and TRBJ2-1, with 13 bases lining up with TRBD2. Germline CDR1 is SNHLY and CDR2 is FYNNEI. This CDR3 has 14 amino acids. Trimming at V came to 6 bases and at J to 10 bases, leaving 6 bases not matched to a gene. The CDR3 loop is CASRMRTSGGEQFF. The CDR3 bases are TGTGCCAGCAGGATGCGGACTAGCGGGGGAGAGCAGTTCTTC.

This rearrangement joins TRBV10-3 to TRBJ1-6, with 9 bases that match TRBD1. The CDR3 spans 17 residues. Germline CDR1 is ENHRY and CDR2 is SYGVKD. The trim removed 0 bases at V and 8 bases at J, leaving 8 bases unmatched. CDR3 DNA: TGTGCCATCAGTGAGTCGACAGGGGGACGGCGCGATTCACCCCTCCACTTT. It is translated as CAISESTGGRRDSPLHF.